This record looks at one T cell receptor beta chain sequence and its context. This record belongs to a study of OX40 agonist ivuxolimab in advanced cancers. The CDR3 contains 13 residues. Deletions cut 1 base from V and 6 bases from J, with 10 bases between. Germline CDR1 is SGHTA and CDR2 is FQGNSA. Measured with immunoSEQ multiplex PCR; TCRdb has only the in-frame clones, and not every one. The sample includes under 65,000 clones, 80% to 95% of them seen just once. The chain has TRBV7-2 and TRBJ2-7, with D perhaps matching TRBD1 (5 bases). The sequence derives from an adult with an advanced solid tumor such as melanoma, head and neck, liver or kidney cancer. The sample consisted of CD4+ or CD8+ T cells sorted from blood, taken in a trial of the OX40 agonist ivuxolimab. This chain's CDR3 is CASSLEGRAEQYF. The CDR3 DNA follows: TGTGCCAGCAGCTTAGAGGGCAGGGCCGAGCAGTACTTC.